Shown below are 14 T cell receptor beta chains from a single sample sequenced in a study of regulatory T cells in long-lasting Graves disease (dated by TCRdb to the early 2020s). This specimen's time point label, interpreted: persistent/refractory GD, antithyroid drugs over 5 years with positive TRAb. For both TCR sequencing and RNA sequencing, RNA was extracted from PBMCs in TRIzol. Preparation of the library involved multiplex PCR. The sequencer listed for this sample is Illumina HiSeq 4000. CDR3 regions were amplified by Arm-PCR with iRepertoire HTBI primers to construct TCR beta libraries. TCRdb took the public reads, trimmed them with fastp at Q25, ran MiXCR for clone calling and kept in-frame beta chains. Each CDR3 protein gets just one entry, which takes the most common genes and DNA from the rows behind it. The sample table holds about 470,000 distinct CDR3 sequences, of which less than 25% were seen once. Jointly, the top ten make up roughly 8% of the sample.

The specimen was peripheral blood mononuclear cells (PBMCs), collected when the disease was refractory, from a patient treated with antithyroid drugs. All receptors come from a female donor with Graves disease.

This clonotype was seen only a few times. The V and J genes are TRBV6-2 or TRBV6-3 and TRBJ2-7; TRBD2 aligns across 12 bases. V dropped 2 bases and J dropped 4; count of bases not matched to a gene: 9. The CDR3 length is 17 residues. Germline lookup yields CDR1 MNHEY and CDR2 SVGEGT. This CDR3 reads CASSYDRLAGEIYEQYF. CDR3 in DNA: TGTGCCAGCAGTTACGACAGACTAGCGGGAGAAATTTACGAGCAGTACTTC.

The chain uses TRBV9 and TRBJ2-1; 9 bases map to TRBD2. This CDR3 is built from 14 residues. Germline assignment: CDR1 SGDLS and CDR2 YYNGEE. V gave up 0 bases and J gave up 8 bases; unmatched junction bases: 3. The CDR3, as DNA: TGTGCCAGCAGCGTAGAGGGACTAGCTGATGAGCAGTTCTTC. Its translation: CASSVEGLADEQFF.

In this sample, this clonotype turned up many times. The chain links TRBV18 to TRBJ1-1; 7 positions match TRBD1. CDR3 size: 13 residues. The junction had 3 bases not matched to a gene; V was cut back by 6 bases and J by 2 bases. Per the germline V gene, CDR1 is KGHSH and CDR2 is LQKENI. CDR3 loop: CASSGQSNTEAFF. DNA for the CDR3: TGTGCCAGCTCGGGACAGTCTAACACTGAAGCTTTCTTT.

In this sample, this clonotype turned up a few times. The rearrangement uses TRBV5-1 and TRBJ1-1; D may be TRBD1 (5 bases). Trimming took 4 bases from V and 4 from J, leaving 23 bases between them. This CDR3 has 17 residues. From germline, CDR1 is SGHRS and CDR2 YFSETQ. The CDR3 DNA reads as TGCGCCAGCAGCCTCGGGGTCGGTGTTGGGGGAGTCACTGAAGCTTTCTTT. Its translation is CASSLGVGVGGVTEAFF.

V and J are TRBV7-2 and TRBJ2-1; no clear D. This CDR3 is 17 amino acids long. The ends were cut back, 2 bases at V and 0 bases at J, with 14 bases in the middle. CDR1 and CDR2 from the germline V gene are SGHTA and FQGNSA. The CDR3 is CASSLYRSASSYNEQFF. The CDR3 bases are TGTGCCAGCAGCTTATATCGGAGCGCGAGCTCCTACAATGAGCAGTTCTTC.

This chain joins TRBV6-5 and TRBJ2-7; 12 bases map to TRBD2. Germline V gene data show CDR1 as MNHEY and CDR2 as SVGAGI. Germline trimming cut 0 bases from V and 7 bases from J; bases unmatched to any gene: 13. CDR3 size: 18 residues. Here the CDR3 DNA reads TGTGCCAGCAGTTACTCGGCTCTTCTAGCGGGAGGGCCAGGTGAGCAGTACTTC. Protein sequence: CASSYSALLAGGPGEQYF.

There are many counts of this clonotype. V and J are TRBV6-5 and TRBJ2-7, with 9 bases that match TRBD2. V lost 2 bases and J lost 2; bases outside the gene matches: 13. The germline gives CDR1 MNHEY, CDR2 SVGAGI. The CDR3 contains 18 residues. CDR3 in amino acids: CASSYEASGTYPTYEQYF. CDR3 DNA: TGTGCCAGCAGTTACGAGGCTAGCGGGACCTACCCCACCTACGAGCAGTACTTC.

The rearrangement joins TRBV7-8 to TRBJ2-6, with D perhaps TRBD2 (6 bases). Germline V gives CDR1 SGHVS, CDR2 FQNEAQ. This CDR3 has 15 residues. V was cut by 5 bases and J by 2 bases, with 10 bases left in between. The CDR3 loop reads CASSVPGAGANVLTF. DNA of the CDR3: TGTGCCAGCAGCGTACCGGGGGCTGGGGCCAACGTCCTGACTTTC. Using reference TRBV7-8 and TRBJ2-6 for the parts outside the CDR3, the full variable domain is GAGVSQSPRYKVAKRGQDVALRCDPISGHVSLFWYQQALGQGPEFLTYFQNEAQLDKSGLPSDRFFAERPEGSVSTLKIQRTQQEDSAVYLCASSVPGAGANVLTFGAGSRLTVL.

This clonotype was counted between two and nine times. The rearrangement links TRBV7-9 to TRBJ2-7; 7 bases are a match to TRBD1. CDR1 is SEHNR and CDR2 is FQNEAQ in the germline V gene (reference sequence). Losses at the gene ends were 7 bases for V and 1 base for J; bases not matched to a gene: 7. The CDR3 has 14 residues. The CDR3 sequence is CASTTRQGSYEQYF. CDR3 sequence (DNA): TGTGCCAGCACTACACGACAGGGTTCCTACGAGCAGTACTTC.

The chain employs TRBV5-1 and TRBJ2-1, with TRBD2 matching over 15 bases. The germline gives CDR1 SGHRS, CDR2 YFSETQ. J gave up 6 bases and V 2 bases, and 3 bases lay outside the gene matches. This CDR3 is 16 amino acids long. The CDR3 spells CASSFGLAGGFNEQFF. CDR3 coding DNA: TGCGCCAGCAGCTTCGGACTAGCGGGAGGGTTCAATGAGCAGTTCTTC.

This chain uses TRBV5-1 with TRBJ2-6, with D uncertain. V shed 3 bases and J shed 0 bases, with 7 bases lying between them. Germline V gene data show CDR1 as SGHRS and CDR2 as YFSETQ. The CDR3 runs 15 residues. CDR3 region: CASSSQASGANVLTF. Here the CDR3 DNA reads TGCGCCAGCAGCTCCCAGGCCTCTGGGGCCAACGTCCTGACTTTC.

Turning to this clonotype: With a much larger clone just one base away, this may be a read error. V and J are TRBV7-9 and TRBJ2-5, with D uncertain. In germline, CDR1 is SEHNR, CDR2 FQNEAQ (reference sequence). The CDR3 is 14 residues long. The DNA of the CDR3 is TGTGCCAACAGCTTAAAAGAGTACCAAGAGACCCAGTACTTC. Protein product: CANSLKEYQETQYF.

This sequence joins TRBV7-2 and TRBJ2-7; a weak D match, TRBD2 (7 bases). Germline CDR1 and CDR2: SGHTA and FQGNSA. Trimming shortened V by 2 bases and J by 7 bases, and 15 bases separated the two germline ends. This CDR3 comprises 14 residues. The CDR3 bases are TGTGCCAGCAGCTTACGGGGGGCAGGGATAGAGCAGTACTTC. Its translation is CASSLRGAGIEQYF. Complete variable domain (other parts from reference TRBV7-2 and TRBJ2-7): GAGVSQSPSNKVTEKGKDVELRCDPISGHTALYWYRQSLGQGLEFLIYFQGNSAPDKSGLPSDRFSAERTGGSVSTLTIQRTQQEDSAVYLCASSLRGAGIEQYFGPGTRLTVT.

The rearrangement joins TRBV27 to TRBJ2-5; D gene uncertain. The J call may be in error: the DNA end matches TRBJ2-1 better. Per germline, CDR1 MNHEY and CDR2 SMNVEV (reference sequence). CDR3 length: 13 amino acids. CDR3 region: CASSAEPHDEQFF. The CDR3 bases are TGTGCCAGCAGCGCCGAACCGCACGATGAGCAGTTCTTC.